This TCR beta chain is drawn from a study of blood T cells in healthy people across ages. From germline, CDR1 is SGHRS and CDR2 YFSETQ. The CDR3 sequence is 14 residues long. V lost 2 bases and J lost 6, with 14 bases in between. Through a sample-barcoded 5' primer and a J-beta primer mix, a second PCR was run for about 6 to 12 cycles. Every sample returned 3 million or more CDR3-containing paired-end reads. TCRdb reprocessed the 5' RACE reads via MiXCR and lists one record per CDR3 protein. This sample carries 700,000 or so distinct CDR3 sequences, 20% to 25% of them seen once, and the ten largest clones take around 22%.

Specimen: blood. The chain recombines TRBV5-1 with TRBJ1-1, with D uncertain. The TCR was taken from a man aged 65 to 79 in good health. CDR3 sequence (DNA): TGCGCCAGCAGCTTAGACACGGCGTGGGCTGAAGCTTTCTTT. It translates to CASSLDTAWAEAFF.